The clone carrying this T cell receptor (beta chain) was picked up a small number of times. Its antigen is currently unknown. Repertoires were generated with immunoSEQ multiplex PCR, while TCRdb's copy carries only in-frame clones and drops some. Altogether about 2,500 clones are present, more than 30% being singletons, with the ten largest covering about 4.1%. The CDR3 sequence is 15 residues long. Germline V gene sequence: CDR1 MNHGY, CDR2 SAAAGT. Trimming pared 7 bases from V and 0 bases from J, leaving 13 bases between. The sample belongs to a study of T cells in localized non-small cell lung cancer. Notes on the study in general: A denser population of T cells in blood accompanied longer overall survival. Uninvolved adjacent lung showed peak T cell clonality, exceeding tumor. Owing to sequencing of a solitary tumor region, heterogeneity cannot be discounted.

This chain connects TRBV6-8 to TRBJ1-3, with D perhaps matching TRBD1 (6 bases). The sequencing here drew on lymph node tissue, taken before any cancer treatment. This clonotype was sampled from a male donor aged 60 or over with stage II squamous cell lung carcinoma. DNA of the CDR3: TGTGCCAGCACAACGGACAGATCCTCTGGAAACACCATATATTTT. It specifies CASTTDRSSGNTIYF.